This T cell receptor (beta chain) was sequenced in a study of blood T cell repertoires in COVID-19. Study information: Sites in the United States, Italy and Spain provided acute and convalescent COVID-19 samples. PBMCs, B-cell-depleted T cells, or T cells provided the cDNA or gDNA that made up the material.

The length of the CDR3 is 13 residues. Trimming cost V 2 bases and J 7 bases, with 11 bases left between them. Germline V gene data show CDR1 as LGHDT and CDR2 as YNNKEL (reference sequence). In the source study's methods: Using reference gene primer amplification, nucleated cell counts were estimated. Measured with immunoSEQ multiplex PCR; TCRdb has only the in-frame clones, and not every one. That table gives V, J and clone size, and the DNA gave D and trimming. This table holds 140,000 or so clones, about 80% found once. The genes are TRBV3-1 (or the pseudogene TRBV3-2) and TRBJ1-2, with a tentative D call TRBD1 (5 bases). This clonotype originated in a human donor in a cohort sampled during active COVID-19. The material sequenced was peripheral blood. The CDR3 DNA reads TGTGCCAGCAGCCAAAGGGGTTCGGGTGGCTACACCTTC. It specifies CASSQRGSGGYTF.